This T cell receptor (beta chain) stems from a study of T cell changes during pregnancy in multiple sclerosis. Sequenced by immunoSEQ multiplex PCR; TCRdb stores in-frame clones only, minus some. The table shows about 80,000 clones, with more than 90% occurring only once. V was clipped by 3 bases and J by 11 bases, with 16 bases between them. CDR1 SGDLS and CDR2 YYNGEE come from the germline V gene. This CDR3 comprises 13 residues. This material consisted of CD4+ T cells from peripheral blood mononuclear cells, taken before pregnancy. The rearrangement links TRBV9 to TRBJ2-3; D gene unclear. This receptor was identified in a female donor with multiple sclerosis, enrolled in a pregnancy study. CDR3 protein: CASSAAGRFVQYF. CDR3 bases: TGTGCCAGCAGCGCGGCCGGCAGGTTCGTGCAGTATTTT.